These T cell receptor beta chains were read from a single sample in a study of blood T cell repertoires in COVID-19. Assay: immunoSEQ multiplex PCR; the TCRdb copy retains only in-frame clones and omits some. The sample yields about 170,000 clones, approximately 85% seen once. The sample taken for sequencing was peripheral blood. Every receptor here comes from a man aged 55 to 70 who had recovered from COVID-19. The CDR3 runs from the conserved cysteine through the conserved F or W. Fields, in order: clone size, D gene, J gene, V gene, CDR3 protein. D genes are given only for firm matches. Clone size, where shown, is once, few, many, or a class for clones that have expanded.

once	-	TRBJ1-2	TRBV18	CASSPRGQGSTYGYTF
-	TRBD2	TRBJ2-7	TRBV19	CASSIGGGTTYEQYF
few	TRBD1	TRBJ1-4	TRBV7-2	CASSLNSPGTGDEKLFF
-	-	TRBJ2-3	TRBV9	CASSDPQDIYTDTQYF
-	-	TRBJ1-1	TRBV19	CASSIISADTEAFF
few	-	TRBJ2-3	TRBV5-1	CASRSDSSDTQYF
-	TRBD1	TRBJ1-3	TRBV7-2	CASSGGQRNTIYF
-	-	TRBJ1-1	TRBV11-2	CASSPTWILMNTEAFF
-	-	TRBJ2-2	TRBV7-3	CASSSQTGANTGELFF
-	TRBD2	TRBJ2-7	TRBV7-3	CASSLAGDYEQYF
once	-	TRBJ1-2	TRBV6-5	CASSYGGARGYTF
-	-	TRBJ2-7	TRBV27	CASSLYSSYEQYF
-	-	TRBJ1-2	TRBV4-3	CASSQGLQGYGYTF
once	-	TRBJ2-1	TRBV6-5	CASSTTGTTYNEQFF
-	-	TRBJ1-5	TRBV7-9	CASSLTADQPQHF
-	TRBD2	TRBJ2-1	TRBV9	CASSVGLAGGYEQFF
-	-	TRBJ1-5	TRBV19	CASSFFGQRIGDDQPQHF
once	-	TRBJ2-1	TRBV6-4	CASSDSNRNNEQFF
-	TRBD2	TRBJ2-7	TRBV27	CASSLSVAGGHTYEQYF
once	-	TRBJ2-6	TRBV3-1/TRBV3-2	CASSPPIAGLSGANVLTF
-	TRBD2	TRBJ2-1	TRBV6-5	CASSYSPSGGMNEQFF
-	-	TRBJ2-7	TRBV5-1	CASSFRWVDGPSGEQYF
-	TRBD1	TRBJ2-7	TRBV18	CASSLGTGLDEQYF
-	-	TRBJ2-7	TRBV3-1/TRBV3-2	CASSQDKAAAYEQYF
once	-	TRBJ2-3	TRBV11-2	CASSLGSQSSSTDTQYF
-	-	TRBJ2-1	TRBV27	CASSLRQEGSNEQFF
-	-	TRBJ2-3	TRBV7-8	CASSLMGRTAPTDTQYF
-	TRBD1	TRBJ2-3	TRBV5-6	CASTFAGTETDTQYF
-	-	TRBJ1-2	TRBV5-1	CASSLGPENGYTF
-	TRBD1	TRBJ1-2	TRBV6-5	CASRHTGTDNYGYTF
-	TRBD2	TRBJ2-3	TRBV4-2	CASSQELAGGPGTDTQYF